These T cell receptor beta chains were read from a single sample in a study of T cells in Graves' hyperthyroidism and ophthalmopathy. TCRdb passed the multiplex PCR reads through MiXCR, listing each CDR3 protein once. The sample yields about 380,000 distinct CDR3 sequences, roughly 13% seen once. The sequencing sample was made of blood. The receptors shown here come from a man aged 25-40 years with Graves' hyperthyroidism that later progressed to Graves' ophthalmopathy. Each CDR3 is given with its conserved first and last residue. Each record gives: CDR3 length, J gene, V gene, CDR3 protein.

>16|TRBJ2-2|TRBV4-1
CASSQTGTGFAGELFF
>16|TRBJ1-4|TRBV7-8
CASSLALGGAQEKLFF
>14|TRBJ2-6|TRBV5-1
CASSDPDGANVLTF
>14|TRBJ2-5|TRBV6-5
CASSYSSLQETQYF
>14|TRBJ2-7|TRBV5-1
CASSWGQGDYEQYF
>16|TRBJ2-5|TRBV24-1
CATSAPTRGSSETQYF
>15|TRBJ1-4|TRBV29-1
CSVTPRGGGQEKLFF
>16|TRBJ1-3|TRBV5-1
CASSLAGGNSGNTIYF
>12|TRBJ1-2|TRBV5-6
CASRVSGYGYTF
>15|TRBJ2-2|TRBV5-1
CASSFGVGDTGELFF
>15|TRBJ2-3|TRBV7-7
CASSLGLAGAGAQYF
>15|TRBJ2-5|TRBV7-9
CASTRYSGGGETQYF
>16|TRBJ2-7|TRBV6-5
CASSYSSETGPLEQYF
>15|TRBJ1-4|TRBV27
CASSWGARTNEKLFF
>11|TRBJ1-1|TRBV28
CASSTTTEAFF